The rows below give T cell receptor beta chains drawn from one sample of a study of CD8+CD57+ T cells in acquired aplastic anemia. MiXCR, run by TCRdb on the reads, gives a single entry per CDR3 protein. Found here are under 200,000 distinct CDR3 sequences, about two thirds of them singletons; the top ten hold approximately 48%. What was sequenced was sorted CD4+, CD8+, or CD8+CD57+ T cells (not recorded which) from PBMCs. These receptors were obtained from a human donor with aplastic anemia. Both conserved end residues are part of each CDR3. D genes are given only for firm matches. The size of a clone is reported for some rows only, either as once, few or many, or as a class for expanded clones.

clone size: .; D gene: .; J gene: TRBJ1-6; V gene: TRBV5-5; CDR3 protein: CASSELGAAVSLHF; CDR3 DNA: TGTGCCAGCAGCGAGCTCGGGGCGGCCGTATCCCTCCACTTT
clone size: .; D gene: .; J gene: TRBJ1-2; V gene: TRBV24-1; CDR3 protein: CATSDYSGYGYTF; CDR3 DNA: TGTGCCACCAGTGATTACAGTGGCTATGGCTACACCTTC
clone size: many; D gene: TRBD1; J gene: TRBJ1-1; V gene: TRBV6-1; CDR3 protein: CASSAGTGGSEAFF; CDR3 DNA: TGTGCCAGCAGTGCAGGGACAGGGGGGTCTGAAGCTTTCTTT
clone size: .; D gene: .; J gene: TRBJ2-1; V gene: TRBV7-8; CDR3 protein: CASSVGQYNEQFF; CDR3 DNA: TGTGCCAGCAGCGTGGGCCAATACAATGAGCAGTTCTTC
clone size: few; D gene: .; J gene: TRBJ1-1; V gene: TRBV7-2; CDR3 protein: CASSFTENTEAFF; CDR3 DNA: TGTGCCAGCAGCTTTACAGAGAACACTGAAGCTTTCTTT
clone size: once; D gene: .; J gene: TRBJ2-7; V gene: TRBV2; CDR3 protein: CASSPVRVGREEQYF; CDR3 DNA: TGTGCCAGCAGCCCGGTAAGGGTAGGGAGAGAAGAGCAGTACTTC
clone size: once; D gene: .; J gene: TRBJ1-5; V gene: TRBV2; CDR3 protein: CASSTIPGQPQHF; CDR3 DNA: TGTGCCAGCAGTACCATTCCAGGGCAGCCCCAGCATTTT
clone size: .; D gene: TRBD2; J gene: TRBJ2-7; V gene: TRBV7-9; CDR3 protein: CASSIGLGGRAYEQYF; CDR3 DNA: TGTGCCAGCAGCATCGGACTAGGAGGGAGGGCCTACGAGCAGTACTTC
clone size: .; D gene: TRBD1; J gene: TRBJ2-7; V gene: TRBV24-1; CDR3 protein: CATSGDRAPHEQYF; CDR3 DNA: TGTGCCACCAGTGGGGACAGGGCGCCTCACGAGCAGTACTTC
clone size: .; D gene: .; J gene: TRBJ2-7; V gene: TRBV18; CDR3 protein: CASSPGGGVYEQYF; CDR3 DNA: TGTGCCAGCTCACCAGGGGGCGGGGTCTACGAGCAGTACTTC
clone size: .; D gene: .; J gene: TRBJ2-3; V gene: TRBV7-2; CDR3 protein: CASSLAQGTDTQYF; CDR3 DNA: TGTGCCAGCAGCTTAGCCCAGGGCACAGATACGCAGTATTTT
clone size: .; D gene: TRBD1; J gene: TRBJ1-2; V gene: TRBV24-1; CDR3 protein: CATSGDRGGGYTF; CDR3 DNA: TGTGCCACCAGTGGGGACAGGGGGGGAGGCTACACCTTC
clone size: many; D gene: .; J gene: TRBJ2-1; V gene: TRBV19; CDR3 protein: CASSQGEEQFF; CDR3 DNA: TGTGCCAGTTCTCAAGGAGAGGAGCAGTTCTTC
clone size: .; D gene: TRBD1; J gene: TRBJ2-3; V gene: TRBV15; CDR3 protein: CATSSNGQGRGTDTQYF; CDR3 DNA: TGTGCCACCAGCAGTAACGGACAGGGGCGAGGCACAGATACGCAGTATTTT
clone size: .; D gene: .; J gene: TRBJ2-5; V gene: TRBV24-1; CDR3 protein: CATSDRPGRGGETQYF; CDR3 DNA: TGTGCCACCAGTGATCGCCCGGGCCGAGGGGGAGAGACCCAGTACTTC
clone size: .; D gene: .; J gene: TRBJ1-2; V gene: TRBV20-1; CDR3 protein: CSASRAGDYGYTF; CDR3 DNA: TGCAGTGCTAGTAGGGCCGGAGACTATGGCTACACCTTC
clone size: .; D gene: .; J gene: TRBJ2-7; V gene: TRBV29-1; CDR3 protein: CSVEGGLNYEQYF; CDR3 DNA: TGCAGCGTTGAGGGGGGCCTTAACTACGAGCAGTACTTC
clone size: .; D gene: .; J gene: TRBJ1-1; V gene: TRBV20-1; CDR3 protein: CSAPTRGGKKAFF; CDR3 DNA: TGCAGTGCTCCCACCCGAGGGGGGAAGAAAGCTTTCTTT
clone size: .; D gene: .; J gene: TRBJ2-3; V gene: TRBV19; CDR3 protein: CATLGSYPWDTQYF; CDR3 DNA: TGTGCCACCCTGGGGAGCTACCCCTGGGATACGCAGTATTTT
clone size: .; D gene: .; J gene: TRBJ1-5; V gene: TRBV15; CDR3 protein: CATSREVSNQPQHF; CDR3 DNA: TGTGCCACCAGCAGAGAGGTCAGCAATCAGCCCCAGCATTTT
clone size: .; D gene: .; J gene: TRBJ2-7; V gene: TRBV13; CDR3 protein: CASSPNTGSSYEQYF; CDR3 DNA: TGTGCCAGCAGCCCTAACACGGGGAGCTCCTACGAGCAGTACTTC
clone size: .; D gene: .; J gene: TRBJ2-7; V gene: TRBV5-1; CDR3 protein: CASSLAGTAYEQYF; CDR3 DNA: TGCGCCAGCAGCTTGGCAGGGACGGCATACGAGCAGTACTTC
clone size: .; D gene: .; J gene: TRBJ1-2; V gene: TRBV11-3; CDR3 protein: CASSSRRVGLGYTF; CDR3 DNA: TGTGCCAGCAGCTCGCGCAGGGTGGGGCTTGGCTACACCTTC
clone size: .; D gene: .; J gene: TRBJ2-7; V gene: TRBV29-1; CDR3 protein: CSAAVQGSSYEQYF; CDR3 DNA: TGCAGCGCCGCCGTACAGGGAAGCTCCTACGAGCAGTACTTC
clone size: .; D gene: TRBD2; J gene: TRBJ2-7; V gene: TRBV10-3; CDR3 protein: CATTTSGSPSGEQYF; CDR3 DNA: TGTGCCACAACTACTAGCGGGAGCCCCTCTGGCGAGCAGTACTTC
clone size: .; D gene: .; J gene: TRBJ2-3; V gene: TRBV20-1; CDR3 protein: CSARVWSVPLMGTDTQYF; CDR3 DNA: TGCAGTGCTAGAGTTTGGAGTGTACCCTTGATGGGCACAGATACGCAGTATTTT
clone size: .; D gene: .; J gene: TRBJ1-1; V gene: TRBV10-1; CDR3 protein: CASSEEGGPGNTEAFF; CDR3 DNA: TGCGCCAGCAGTGAGGAAGGCGGACCGGGGAACACTGAAGCTTTCTTT
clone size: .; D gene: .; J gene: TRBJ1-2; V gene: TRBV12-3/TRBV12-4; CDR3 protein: CASSGSNGYTF; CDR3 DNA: TGTGCCAGCAGTGGATCAAATGGCTACACCTTC
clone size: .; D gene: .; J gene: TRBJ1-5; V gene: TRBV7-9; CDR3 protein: CASSPLEGEPQHF; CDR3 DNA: TGTGCCAGCAGCCCCCTAGAGGGGGAGCCCCAGCATTTT
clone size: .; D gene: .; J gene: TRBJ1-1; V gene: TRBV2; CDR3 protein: CASPSGRLWTEAFF; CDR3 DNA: TGTGCCAGCCCCTCAGGGCGGTTGTGGACTGAAGCTTTCTTT
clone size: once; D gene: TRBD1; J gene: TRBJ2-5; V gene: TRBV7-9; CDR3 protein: CASSPSRDRAQETQYF; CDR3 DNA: TGTGCCAGCAGCCCATCACGGGACAGGGCCCAAGAGACCCAGTACTTC
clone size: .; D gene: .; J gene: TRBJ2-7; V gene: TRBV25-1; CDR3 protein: CASSELGINSYEQYF; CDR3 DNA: TGTGCCAGCAGTGAATTGGGTATTAACTCCTACGAGCAGTACTTC
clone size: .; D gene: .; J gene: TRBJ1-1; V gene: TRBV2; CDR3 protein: CASGRRPNEVQNTEAFF; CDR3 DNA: TGTGCCAGCGGTAGACGACCGAATGAGGTCCAAAACACTGAAGCTTTCTTT
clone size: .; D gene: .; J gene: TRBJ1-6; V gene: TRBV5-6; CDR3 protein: CASSLDAGGSYNSPLHF; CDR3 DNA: TGTGCCAGCAGCTTGGATGCCGGCGGGTCCTATAATTCACCCCTCCACTTT
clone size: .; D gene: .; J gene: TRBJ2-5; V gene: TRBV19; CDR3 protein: CASSIGQETQYF; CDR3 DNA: TGTGCCAGTAGTATTGGTCAAGAGACCCAGTACTTC
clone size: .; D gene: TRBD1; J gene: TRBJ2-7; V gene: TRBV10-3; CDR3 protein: CAIRGGTGLYEQYF; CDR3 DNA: TGTGCCATCAGGGGGGGGACAGGGTTATACGAGCAGTACTTC
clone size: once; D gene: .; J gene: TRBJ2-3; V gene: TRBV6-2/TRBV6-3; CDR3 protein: CASGDLGDTQYF; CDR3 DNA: TGTGCCAGCGGTGACTTGGGAGATACGCAGTATTTT
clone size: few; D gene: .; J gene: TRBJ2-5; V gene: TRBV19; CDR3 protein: CASSRQETQYF; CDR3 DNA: TGTGCCAGTAGTAGACAAGAGACCCAGTACTTC
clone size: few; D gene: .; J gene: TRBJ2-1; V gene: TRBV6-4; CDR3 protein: CASMAGWGGNEQFF; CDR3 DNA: TGTGCCAGCATGGCGGGGTGGGGTGGGAATGAGCAGTTCTTC
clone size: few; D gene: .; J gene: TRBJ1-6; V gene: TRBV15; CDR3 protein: CATSRDRGGSPLHF; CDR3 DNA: TGTGCCACCAGCAGAGACCGGGGGGGATCACCCCTCCACTTT
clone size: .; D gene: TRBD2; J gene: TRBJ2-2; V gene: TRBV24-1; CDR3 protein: CATSDLNGGVNTGELFF; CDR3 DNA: TGTGCCACCAGTGATTTGAATGGGGGGGTGAACACCGGGGAGCTGTTTTTT
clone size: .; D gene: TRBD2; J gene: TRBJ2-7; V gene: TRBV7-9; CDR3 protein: CASSRIAGVREWAKDEQYF; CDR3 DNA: TGTGCCAGCAGCCGTATAGCGGGAGTCCGTGAGTGGGCCAAGGACGAGCAGTACTTC
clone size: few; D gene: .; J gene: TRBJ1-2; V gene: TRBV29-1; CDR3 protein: CSVDIGTDLLRGYTF; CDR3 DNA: TGCAGCGTTGACATTGGGACGGACCTGCTGAGGGGCTACACCTTC
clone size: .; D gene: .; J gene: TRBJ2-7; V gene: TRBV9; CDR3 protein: CASSPSARRDYEQYF; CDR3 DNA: TGTGCCAGCAGCCCTAGCGCCAGAAGGGATTACGAGCAGTACTTC
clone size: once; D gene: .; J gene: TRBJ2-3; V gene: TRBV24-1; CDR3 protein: CATSPRSGDTQYF; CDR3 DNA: TGTGCCACCAGCCCGCGGTCGGGAGATACGCAGTATTTT
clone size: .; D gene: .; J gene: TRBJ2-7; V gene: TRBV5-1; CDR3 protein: CASSSYPGSYEQYF; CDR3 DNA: TGCGCCAGCAGCTCCTACCCAGGCTCCTACGAGCAGTACTTC
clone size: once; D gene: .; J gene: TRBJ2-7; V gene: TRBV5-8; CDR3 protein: CASSQRTKSSYEQYF; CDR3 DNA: TGTGCCAGCAGTCAGAGGACTAAGAGCTCCTACGAGCAGTACTTC
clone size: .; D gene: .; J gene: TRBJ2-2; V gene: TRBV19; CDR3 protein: CASSISSGWAGELFF; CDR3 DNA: TGTGCCAGTAGTATTTCCTCCGGGTGGGCCGGGGAGCTGTTTTTT
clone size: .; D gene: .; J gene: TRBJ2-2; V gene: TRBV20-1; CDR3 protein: CSAKGSAGELFF; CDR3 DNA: TGCAGTGCTAAGGGAAGCGCGGGGGAGCTGTTTTTT
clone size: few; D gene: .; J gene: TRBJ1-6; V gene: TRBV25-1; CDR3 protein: CASSEPNSPLHF; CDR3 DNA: TGTGCCAGCAGTGAACCCAATTCACCCCTCCACTTT